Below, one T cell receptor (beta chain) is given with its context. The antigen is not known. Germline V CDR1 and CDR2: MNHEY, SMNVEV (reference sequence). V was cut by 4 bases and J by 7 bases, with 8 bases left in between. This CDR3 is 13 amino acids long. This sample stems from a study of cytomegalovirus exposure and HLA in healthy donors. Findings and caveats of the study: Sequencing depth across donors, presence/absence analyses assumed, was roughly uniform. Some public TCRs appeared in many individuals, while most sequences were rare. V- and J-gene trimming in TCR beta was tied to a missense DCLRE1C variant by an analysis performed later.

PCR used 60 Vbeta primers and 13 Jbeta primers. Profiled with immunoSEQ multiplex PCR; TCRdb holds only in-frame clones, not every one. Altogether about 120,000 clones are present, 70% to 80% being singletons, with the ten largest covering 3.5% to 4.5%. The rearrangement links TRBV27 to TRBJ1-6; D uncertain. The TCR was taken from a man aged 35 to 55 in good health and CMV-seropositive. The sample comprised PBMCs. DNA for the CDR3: TGTGCCAGCAGTTATGGCAGGAATTCACCCCTCCACTTT. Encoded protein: CASSYGRNSPLHF.